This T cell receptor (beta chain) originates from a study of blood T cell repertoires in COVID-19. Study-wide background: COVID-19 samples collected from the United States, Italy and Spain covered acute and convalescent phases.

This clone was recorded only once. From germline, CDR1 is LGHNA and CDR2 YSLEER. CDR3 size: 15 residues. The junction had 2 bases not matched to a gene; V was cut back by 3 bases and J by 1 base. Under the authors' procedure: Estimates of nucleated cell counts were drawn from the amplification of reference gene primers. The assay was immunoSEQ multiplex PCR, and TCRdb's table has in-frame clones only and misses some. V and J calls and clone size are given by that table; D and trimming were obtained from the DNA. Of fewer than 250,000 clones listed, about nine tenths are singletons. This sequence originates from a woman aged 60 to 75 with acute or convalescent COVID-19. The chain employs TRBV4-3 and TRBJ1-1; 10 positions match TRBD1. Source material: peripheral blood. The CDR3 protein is CASSQGTGANTEAFF. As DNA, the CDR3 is TGCGCCAGCAGCCAGGGGACAGGGGCGAACACTGAAGCTTTCTTT.